This T cell receptor beta chain was obtained from a study of control samples from healthy donors and cancer patients. Profiling relied on immunoSEQ multiplex PCR, and the TCRdb table lists in-frame clones only, not all of them. The sample records about 55,000 clones, nearly 90% being singletons. CDR1 and CDR2 from the germline V gene are SQVTM and ANQGSEA. The CDR3 contains 14 residues. The junction had 5 bases not matched to a gene; V was cut back by 7 bases and J by 6 bases. The receptor was isolated from a man aged 50 or older in good health. The chain links TRBV29-1 to TRBJ2-1, with 14 bases aligning to TRBD2. The specimen was blood. Written as DNA, the CDR3 is TGCAGCGGGCGGGGGACTAGCGGGAGCAATGAGCAGTTCTTC. Translation: CSGRGTSGSNEQFF.